The source of this T cell receptor beta chain is a study of T-cell reconstitution after alpha-beta-depleted transplantation in children. Study results and limitations: Approximately two months post-transplant, alpha-beta T cells reportedly originated from several hundred expanded graft clones.

For TCRbeta, the library was prepared with unique molecular identifiers. One entry per CDR3 protein results from TCRdb running MiXCR on the PCR reads. Of roughly 310,000 distinct CDR3 sequences listed, approximately 23% are singletons. The CDR3 extends over 15 amino acids. J was trimmed by 4 bases and V by 6 bases; bases with no gene match: 7. CDR1 is PRHDT and CDR2 is FYEKMQ in the germline V gene (reference sequence). About this clonotype: Its specificity is unknown.

The sequenced sample was PBMCs, mostly from graft donor cells, obtained 180 days after TCRalphabeta/CD19-depleted stem cell transplant. This TCR derives from a male patient under 18 who had a stem cell transplant for acute lymphoblastic leukemia, so the T cells may come from the graft donor. The rearrangement links TRBV13 to TRBJ2-5, with 11 bases identical to TRBD1. Written as DNA, the CDR3 is TGTGCCAGCAGACGGGGACAGGGGGTGGCAGAGACCCAGTACTTC. It codes for CASRRGQGVAETQYF.